This T cell receptor beta chain was documented in a study of response to subunit inactivated influenza vaccine. This clonotype came up a few times. Its antigen is still unknown. The V and J ends lost 5 bases and 3 bases, in that order; junction bases with no gene match: 7. The CDR3 is 14 residues long. Germline CDR1 reads SGHAT; CDR2 reads FQNNGV. General study results and limits: Each seasonal influenza vaccination recruits few new T cells, the authors suggested.

TCRdb reprocessed the RT-PCR reads via MiXCR and lists one record per CDR3 protein. The data contain 560,000 or so distinct CDR3 sequences, less than 8% of them singletons. The sample here was PBMCs from blood, taken approximately 25 months after vaccination. This clonotype was obtained from a man between 45 and 75 years old who received an inactivated influenza vaccine. The chain carries TRBV11-2 and TRBJ2-7, with 7 bases aligning to TRBD2. The CDR3 DNA reads as TGTGCCAGCAGCACGACTAGCCTAATCTACGAGCAGTACTTC. This encodes CASSTTSLIYEQYF.